This TCR beta chain was profiled in a study of blood T cells in healthy people across ages. Then a second PCR, running about 6 to 12 cycles, was carried out with a sample-barcoded 5' primer and a J-beta primer mix. One entry per CDR3 protein results from TCRdb running MiXCR on the 5' RACE reads. The sample yields some 1.7 million distinct CDR3 sequences, roughly 30% seen once. This CDR3 is 13 amino acids long. Trimming cost V 6 bases and J 2 bases, with 9 bases left between them. Germline V gene data show CDR1 as MNHNY and CDR2 as SVGAGI (reference sequence). This rearrangement joins TRBV6-6 to TRBJ2-3, with D possibly being TRBD2 (5 bases). The sequence derives from a woman in her twenties or thirties in good health. The specimen was blood. The CDR3 reads CASRPTTTDTQYF. The DNA for the CDR3 is TGTGCCAGCAGACCGACTACCACAGATACGCAGTATTTT.